Presented here are 17 T cell receptor beta chains from one specimen sequenced in a study of blood T cell repertoires in COVID-19. Using immunoSEQ multiplex PCR, the repertoire was profiled, and TCRdb retains in-frame clones only, with some absent. In the table there are a few hundred thousand clones, more than 70% of which are singletons. Sequences were obtained from peripheral blood. The receptor set was obtained from a woman older than 75 with acute or convalescent COVID-19.

The rearrangement links TRBV4-3 to TRBJ2-3; 8 bases map to TRBD2. Germline V gene lookup returns CDR1 LGHNA and CDR2 YSLEER. With V trimmed by 0 bases and J by 4 bases, 6 bases remained unmatched. This CDR3 region has 16 residues. CDR3 DNA: TGCGCCAGCAGCCAAGATCCAAGCGGGGGATCAGATACGCAGTATTTT. This sequence encodes CASSQDPSGGSDTQYF.

This chain uses TRBV5-1 with TRBJ2-3, with D unresolved. Trimming shortened V by 4 bases and J by 7 bases, and 10 bases separated the two germline ends. Germline V gene lookup returns CDR1 SGHRS and CDR2 YFSETQ. The CDR3 is made up of 12 amino acids. The CDR3, as DNA: TGCGCCAGCAGCCCAGGCTTCCATACGCAGTATTTT. Residues: CASSPGFHTQYF. The complete variable domain, with remaining parts taken from reference TRBV5-1 and TRBJ2-3, reads KAGVTQTPRYLIKTRGQQVTLSCSPISGHRSVSWYQQTPGQGLQFLFEYFSETQRNKGNFPGRFSGRQFSNSRSEMNVSTLELGDSALYLCASSPGFHTQYFGPGTRLTVL.

This sequence joins TRBV5-1 and TRBJ1-5; D possibly corresponds to TRBD1 (5 bases). The CDR3 has 14 amino acids. Trimming pared 2 bases from V and 6 bases from J, leaving 12 bases between. The germline gives CDR1 SGHRS, CDR2 YFSETQ. The CDR3 bases are TGCGCCAGCAGCTTAGGCAGGGAGGGTCAGCCCCAGCATTTT. Protein sequence: CASSLGREGQPQHF.

The V and J genes are TRBV7-8 and TRBJ1-2; TRBD1 aligns across 8 bases. The ends lost 5 bases at V and 4 bases at J; junction bases unmatched: 12. Germline V lookup: CDR1 SGHVS, CDR2 FQNEAQ. This CDR3 is 16 amino acids long. The CDR3 DNA sequence: TGTGCCAGCAGCCCACCCGACAGGGGACCAGGCTATGGCTACACCTTC. Its translation: CASSPPDRGPGYGYTF.

This sequence joins TRBV5-1 and TRBJ1-1; D remains unclear. The CDR3 covers 15 residues. Germline CDR1 SGHRS, CDR2 YFSETQ. V was trimmed by 0 bases and J by 2 bases, leaving 11 bases between them. The DNA for the CDR3 is TGCGCCAGCAGCTTGGTTCGATCCAGAAACACTGAAGCTTTCTTT. This codes for CASSLVRSRNTEAFF. Full variable domain (outside the CDR3, taken from reference TRBV5-1 and TRBJ1-1): KAGVTQTPRYLIKTRGQQVTLSCSPISGHRSVSWYQQTPGQGLQFLFEYFSETQRNKGNFPGRFSGRQFSNSRSEMNVSTLELGDSALYLCASSLVRSRNTEAFFGQGTRLTVV.

This chain links TRBV18 with TRBJ1-5; TRBD1 matches at 7 bases. The CDR3 runs to 15 residues. Germline V lookup: CDR1 KGHSH, CDR2 LQKENI. The V gene end was trimmed by 3 bases and the J gene end by 4 bases; junction bases not matched to a gene: 6. This CDR3 reads CASSPGPGGNQPQHF. CDR3 DNA sequence: TGTGCCAGCTCACCGGGCCCAGGGGGGAATCAGCCCCAGCATTTT.

This clone came up a few times. The V gene is TRBV12-3 or TRBV12-4, the J gene TRBJ2-7; tentative D call: TRBD2 (5 bases). V lost 3 bases and J lost 4, with 7 bases in between. The CDR3 covers 12 residues. The CDR3 sequence is CASSFGEYEQYF. The CDR3 nucleotides read TGTGCCAGCAGTTTCGGGGAATACGAGCAGTACTTC.

The chain recombines TRBV5-1 with TRBJ1-1, with 8 bases fitting TRBD1. The J segment lost 1 base and the V segment lost 4 bases, leaving 3 bases of the junction unmatched. This CDR3 has 14 residues. CDR1 is SGHRS and CDR2 is YFSETQ in the germline V gene. CDR3 amino acids: CASSPGQGNTEAFF. The CDR3 bases are TGCGCCAGCAGCCCCGGACAGGGGAACACTGAAGCTTTCTTT.

This chain uses TRBV10-3 with TRBJ1-2; the D is unclear. V was clipped by 3 bases and J by 5 bases, with 13 bases between them. Germline CDR1 and CDR2: ENHRY and SYGVKD. The CDR3 sequence is 14 residues long. CDR3 DNA sequence: TGTGCCATCAGTGACGGGGTGGAGATTTATGGCTACACCTTC. This translates into CAISDGVEIYGYTF.

The rearrangement links TRBV11-1 to TRBJ1-6; a possible D gene is TRBD1 (6 bases). This CDR3 has 14 residues. Germline V CDR1 and CDR2: SGHAT, FQDESV (reference sequence). The germline V and J ends were trimmed by 3 bases and 7 bases, with 10 bases remaining between them. The CDR3, as DNA: TGTGCCAGCAGCTTTGGACAGTTAAATTCACCCCTCCACTTT. Translated, it gives CASSFGQLNSPLHF.

The sample holds a few counts of this clone. The V call is TRBV7-2, the J call TRBJ1-2, with a tentative D call TRBD1 (5 bases). Germline CDR1 and CDR2: SGHTA and FQGNSA. V lost 1 base, J lost 2 bases, and 14 bases lay in between. This CDR3 contains 16 residues. The CDR3 spells CASSLGTSAGNYGYTF. The CDR3 region has the DNA TGTGCCAGCAGCTTAGGGACGTCGGCAGGGAACTATGGCTACACCTTC. The full variable domain, rest sourced from reference TRBV7-2 and TRBJ1-2, is GAGVSQSPSNKVTEKGKDVELRCDPISGHTALYWYRQSLGQGLEFLIYFQGNSAPDKSGLPSDRFSAERTGGSVSTLTIQRTQQEDSAVYLCASSLGTSAGNYGYTFGSGTRLTVV.

The rearrangement uses TRBV6-2 or TRBV6-3 and TRBJ1-1; unclear D gene. The V gene's germline CDR1 is MNHEY and CDR2 SVGEGT. This CDR3 region has 19 residues. V was trimmed by 4 bases and J by 1 base, leaving 25 bases between them. DNA of the CDR3: TGTGCCAGCAGTTCCCCCACGGCCACATCGTCGGGGTGGAACACTGAAGCTTTCTTT. It specifies CASSSPTATSSGWNTEAFF.

The chain links TRBV28 to TRBJ1-2, with TRBD1 identical over 12 bases. CDR1 and CDR2 from the germline V gene are MDHEN and SYDVKM. This CDR3 has 16 residues. V was clipped by 6 bases and J by 4 bases; unmatched bases: 9. This chain's CDR3 is CASRPRGTGGAYGYTF. CDR3 DNA sequence: TGTGCCAGCAGACCGAGGGGGACAGGGGGCGCCTATGGCTACACCTTC.

The rearrangement joins TRBV2 to TRBJ1-1; a possible D gene is TRBD1 (5 bases). CDR3 size: 14 residues. The V end lost 8 bases, the J end lost 0 bases, and 13 bases lay between the germline ends. Germline CDR1 SNHLY, CDR2 FYNNEI. CDR3 residues: CASDEGALNTEAFF. For the CDR3, the DNA is TGTGCCAGCGATGAAGGGGCGCTGAACACTGAAGCTTTCTTT.

This chain connects TRBV10-3 to TRBJ1-4; D perhaps matches TRBD1 (5 bases). Germline values: CDR1 ENHRY, CDR2 SYGVKD. This CDR3 contains 16 residues. V lost 3 bases and J 7 bases, leaving 18 bases between the germline ends. The chain's CDR3 is CAISDGSAGEGEKLFF. CDR3 DNA: TGTGCCATCAGTGATGGGTCGGCGGGGGAGGGTGAAAAACTGTTTTTT.

The chain uses TRBV7-9 and TRBJ2-7; TRBD1 is a possible D gene (6 bases). V was pared by 3 bases and J by 2 bases, with 11 bases between. The germline V gene encodes CDR1 SEHNR and CDR2 FQNEAQ (reference sequence). The CDR3 length is 14 residues. The CDR3 region is CASSFPGHPYEQYF. CDR3 nucleotides: TGTGCCAGCAGCTTTCCGGGACATCCCTACGAGCAGTACTTC.

A single count supports this clone. This chain connects TRBV12-3 or TRBV12-4 to TRBJ1-6; a weak D match, TRBD1 (5 bases). CDR3 length equals 13 residues. The V end lost 3 bases, the J end lost 9 bases, and 9 bases lay between the germline ends. In DNA, the CDR3 is TGTGCCAGCAGTTTGGACAATGCTTCACCCCTCCACTTT. It translates to CASSLDNASPLHF.